This T cell receptor beta chain was captured in a study of blood T cell repertoires in COVID-19. Whole-study context: Both acute and convalescent COVID-19 samples were obtained from the United States, Italy and Spain.

Measured with immunoSEQ multiplex PCR; TCRdb has only the in-frame clones, and not every one. This table holds under 150,000 clones, approximately 80% found once. The CDR3 runs to 14 residues. V gave up 1 base and J gave up 2 bases, with 8 bases separating them. Germline lookup yields CDR1 SGHRS and CDR2 YFSETQ. The specimen sequenced was PBMCs or T cells enriched from blood (not recorded which). The clonotype comes from a woman in her forties who had recovered from COVID-19. The V and J genes are TRBV5-1 and TRBJ2-3; no definite D call. This CDR3 reads CASSLSTHTDTQYF. The DNA of the CDR3 is TGCGCCAGCAGCTTGAGTACTCACACAGATACGCAGTATTTT.